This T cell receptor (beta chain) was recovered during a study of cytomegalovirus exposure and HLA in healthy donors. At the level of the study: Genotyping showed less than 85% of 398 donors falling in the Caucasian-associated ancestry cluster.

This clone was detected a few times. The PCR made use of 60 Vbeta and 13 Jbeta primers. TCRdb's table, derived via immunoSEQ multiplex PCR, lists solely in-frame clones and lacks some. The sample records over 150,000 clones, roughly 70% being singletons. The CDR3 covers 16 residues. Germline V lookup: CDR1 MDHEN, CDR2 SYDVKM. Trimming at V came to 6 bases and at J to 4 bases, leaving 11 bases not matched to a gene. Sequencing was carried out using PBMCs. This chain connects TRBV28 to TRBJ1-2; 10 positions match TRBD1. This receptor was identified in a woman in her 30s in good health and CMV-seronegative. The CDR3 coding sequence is TGTGCCAGCAGCTGGACAGGGGGAGGTAAAGGCTATGGCTACACCTTC. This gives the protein CASSWTGGGKGYGYTF.